One sample yielded the 9 T cell receptor beta chains listed below, sequenced in a study of shared clonotypes between healthy human individuals. Data came from immunoSEQ multiplex PCR; TCRdb stores just in-frame clones and leaves some out. The sample lists around 510,000 clones, around 77% seen once, with around 12% in the top ten. Sequenced sample: PBMCs. Receptors originate from a woman in her 40s in good health. Some clones in this sample may be carry-over from other donors' samples.

The chain uses TRBV2 and TRBJ2-7; 8 bases line up with TRBD1. The trim removed 8 bases at V and 3 bases at J, leaving 9 bases unmatched. There are 14 residues in the CDR3. Germline V gene sequence: CDR1 SNHLY, CDR2 FYNNEI. CDR3 sequence: CASRETGEVYEQYF. DNA for the CDR3: TGTGCCAGCCGGGAGACAGGGGAGGTCTACGAGCAGTACTTC.

The sample holds a few counts of this clone. A much larger clone sits a single nucleotide away, making a read error possible. The chain uses TRBV30 and TRBJ2-3; D ambiguous. Germline V gene sequence: CDR1 GTSNPN, CDR2 SVGIG (reference sequence). This CDR3 spans 12 amino acids. The DNA of the CDR3 is TGTGCCTTGAGTGTGGCCTCAGATATGCAGTATTTT. Translation: CALSVASDMQYF.

V is TRBV2 and J is TRBJ1-2; 10 bases are shared with TRBD1. The germline V gene encodes CDR1 SNHLY and CDR2 FYNNEI. The length of the CDR3 is 14 residues. The V gene end was trimmed by 7 bases and the J gene end by 5 bases; junction bases not matched to a gene: 7. CDR3 in amino acids: CASTPGQGFYGYTF. The CDR3, as DNA: TGTGCCAGCACCCCGGGACAGGGGTTTTATGGCTACACCTTC.

The chain carries TRBV19 and TRBJ2-1, with TRBD2 matching over 7 bases. With 5 bases clipped from V and 8 bases from J, the junction kept 15 bases outside the gene matches. The CDR3 has 16 amino acids. The germline CDR1 and CDR2 sequences are LNHDA and SQIVND (reference sequence). CDR3 in amino acids: CASSPASGFALYEQFF. The DNA for the CDR3 is TGTGCCAGTAGTCCGGCTAGCGGATTCGCTTTGTATGAGCAGTTCTTC.

This clone turned up a few times. This sequence joins TRBV10-1 and TRBJ2-7; maybe TRBD1 (6 bases). The CDR3 contains 12 residues. Trimming left V 6 bases short and J 7 bases short, with 13 bases between. CDR1 is WNHNN, CDR2 SYGVQD, per germline (reference sequence). Here the CDR3 reads CASSPGQREQYF. The DNA of the CDR3 is TGCGCCAGCAGCCCCGGACAGCGGGAGCAGTACTTC.

To note about this clone: Additional DNA sequences in this sample encode the identical CDR3. The chain combines TRBV9 with TRBJ2-1, with 8 bases identical to TRBD1. Looked up from germline, CDR1 is SGDLS and CDR2 is YYNGEE. Germline trimming cut 2 bases from V and 5 bases from J; bases unmatched to any gene: 3. The CDR3 extends over 14 amino acids. This CDR3 is CASSVGQDNNEQFF. In DNA, the CDR3 is TGTGCCAGCAGCGTGGGACAGGATAACAATGAGCAGTTCTTC.

This rearrangement joins TRBV15 to TRBJ1-1; TRBD1 is a possible D gene (5 bases). CDR1 LNHNV and CDR2 YYDKDF come from the germline V gene (reference sequence). CDR3 length: 13 amino acids. With 1 base removed from V and 10 bases from J, the gap between germline ends came to 13 bases. The CDR3 here is CATSRVNAGVAFF. The CDR3 region has the DNA TGTGCCACCAGCAGAGTCAACGCGGGGGTAGCTTTCTTT. Full variable domain (remainder filled in from reference TRBV15 and TRBJ1-1): DAMVIQNPRYQVTQFGKPVTLSCSQTLNHNVMYWYQQKSSQAPKLLFHYYDKDFNNEADTPDNFQSRRPNTSFCFLDIRSPGLGDTAMYLCATSRVNAGVAFFGQGTRLTVV.

This clone was seen only a few times. As DNA, the CDR3 is TGTGCCAGCAGCTTGGCAGGAGCGAGGGGTGGCTACACCTTC. Protein sequence: CASSLAGARGGYTF. The chain uses TRBV7-9 and TRBJ1-2; tentative D call: TRBD1 (5 bases). V dropped 3 bases and J dropped 7 bases, with 15 bases sitting between them. CDR1 and CDR2 from the germline V gene are SEHNR and FQNEAQ (reference sequence). The CDR3 consists of 14 residues.

The rearrangement links TRBV9 to TRBJ2-5, with 7 positions matching TRBD1. This CDR3 has 14 amino acids. J lost 4 bases, V lost 3 bases, and 6 bases had no gene match. CDR1 and CDR2 (germline): SGDLS, YYNGEE. The CDR3 region has the DNA TGTGCCAGCAGCGCGGGCCACAGGGGAGAGACCCAGTACTTC. This translates into CASSAGHRGETQYF.